This TCR beta chain appears in the sequencing data of a study of metastatic and nonmetastatic thyroid tumors. Study-wide context: Across blood and tumor or nodule tissue, repertoires from malignant and benign thyroid patients were compared with one another.

The CDR3 spans 15 residues. Germline CDR1 and CDR2: SGHRS and YFSETQ. Thyroid surgery was performed in patients who had received no treatment beforehand. As processed by the authors: Built for papillary thyroid cancer, a distant-metastasis classifier drew on CDR3 differences across clinicopathological groups. TCRdb recomputed clones from the PCR reads via MiXCR. It is TCRdb's table, rather than the study itself, that gives the V and J calls and clone size. The sample contains about 27,000 clones, over 15% of which appear only once. With regard to this clone: The antigen is undetermined. A junction end diverges from the germline sequence, so it may reflect a read error.

Regarding the study as a whole: The reported finding was significantly higher TCR beta diversity in malignant thyroid tumors relative to benign nodules, in blood and tumor.

The sequence was obtained from a male donor with papillary thyroid cancer or a benign thyroid nodule (not recorded which). Some clones in this sample may be carry-over from other donors' samples. The sequenced material came from blood. This rearrangement joins TRBV5-1 to TRBJ2-1; a possible D gene is TRBD2 (5 bases). The CDR3, as DNA: TGCGCCGGCAGCTTTACCAGCGGTATTTACAATGAGCAGTTCTTC. Translating it yields CAGSFTSGIYNEQFF.